This T cell receptor beta chain was documented in a study of cytomegalovirus exposure and HLA in healthy donors. Germline lookup yields CDR1 GTSNPN and CDR2 SVGIG (reference sequence). The CDR3 extends over 15 amino acids. Trimming took 0 bases from V and 5 from J; bases not matched to a gene: 2. The study's findings and limits: The tendency of first-cohort TCR clusters to co-occur in the 100 to 150 validation repertoires was identified by a subsequent analysis.

This clone was picked up one time. Its antigen remains unidentified. Data came from immunoSEQ multiplex PCR; TCRdb stores just in-frame clones and leaves some out. The repertoire consists of 150,000 to 200,000 clones, with about 81% occurring once and the leading ten covering less than 1.5%. The rearrangement links TRBV30 to TRBJ2-1, with TRBD2 matching 12 bases. This sequence originates from a woman in her twenties or thirties in good health and CMV-seronegative. The specimen was PBMCs. The CDR3 loop reads CAWSVLAGGHNEQFF. DNA of the CDR3: TGTGCCTGGAGTGTACTAGCGGGGGGTCACAATGAGCAGTTCTTC.